This T cell receptor (beta chain) was captured by sequencing in a study of blood T cell repertoires in COVID-19. At the level of the study: Samples of COVID-19 (acute and convalescent) were obtained from the United States, Italy and Spain. Nucleic acid was either cDNA or gDNA, and it came from T cells, B-cell-depleted T cells, or PBMCs.

Under the authors' procedure: From reference gene primer amplification, estimates of nucleated cell counts were derived. TCRdb's table, derived via immunoSEQ multiplex PCR, lists solely in-frame clones and lacks some. V and J calls and clone size are given by that table; D and trimming were obtained from the DNA. The sample comprises 35,000 to 40,000 clones, roughly 90% of which are singletons, and approximately 10% rests with the top ten. This clone was detected only once. The V and J ends lost 3 bases and 6 bases, in that order; junction bases with no gene match: 3. The CDR3 has 15 amino acids. CDR1 SGHDT and CDR2 YYEEEE come from the germline V gene.

The chain employs TRBV5-6 and TRBJ2-2; 12 nucleotides align to TRBD1. Specimen: peripheral blood. This receptor was obtained from a man in his 60s with active COVID-19. The CDR3 is CASSSGQGASGELFF. In nucleotides, the CDR3 is TGTGCCAGCAGCTCGGGACAGGGGGCATCCGGGGAGCTGTTTTTT.